This T cell receptor beta chain was recorded in a study of CD8 T cells in ankylosing spondylitis. General study results and limits: Clones linked to disease, bearing a CD8+ phenotype, were relatively rare in peripheral blood.

Making use of molecular barcodes, quantitative 5'-RACE generated TCR beta libraries. TCRdb independently ran MiXCR on the 5' RACE reads; one entry per CDR3 protein. Of around 210,000 distinct CDR3 sequences in the sample, around 8% were seen once. This clonotype was seen ten or more times. Its specificity is not known. The CDR3 is made up of 16 amino acids. V was pared by 1 base and J by 2 bases, with 5 bases of the junction left unmatched. Germline CDR1 is SGHVS and CDR2 is FQNEAQ. Source material: blood, either unsorted or a sorted T cell fraction (not recorded which). The chain links TRBV7-8 to TRBJ2-3; TRBD2 matches 8 bases. This clonotype was obtained from a female donor with ankylosing spondylitis or in good health (not recorded which). For the CDR3, the DNA is TGTGCCAGCAGCTTAGACGCGGGAGGAACCACAGATACGCAGTATTTT. Translation: CASSLDAGGTTDTQYF.